Sequencing of this T cell receptor (beta chain) was carried out in a study of T cells in Graves' hyperthyroidism and ophthalmopathy. From RNA transcripts, TCR beta CDR3 regions were amplified. HTBI primers drove first-round RT-PCR of the TCR CDR3. In TCRdb, the multiplex PCR reads were re-called with MiXCR into one record per CDR3 protein. The table shows over 500,000 distinct CDR3 sequences, with 40% to 50% occurring only once. This receptor was obtained from an adult woman with Graves' disease, either hyperthyroidism or ophthalmopathy (not recorded which). Specimen: peripheral blood or thyroid tissue (not recorded which).

CDR3 protein: CASSLWGGYEQYF. The CDR3 region has the DNA TGTGCCAGCAGCCTCTGGGGGGGGTACGAGCAGTACTTC. V usage is TRBV13 and J usage is TRBJ2-7, with 7 bases that match TRBD2. Trimming took 5 bases from V and 4 from J; bases not matched to a gene: 5. Per the germline V gene, CDR1 is PRHDT and CDR2 is FYEKMQ (reference sequence). This CDR3 is 13 amino acids long.